A single T cell receptor (beta chain) is shown here with its context. Its antigen is unidentified. The assay was immunoSEQ multiplex PCR, and TCRdb's table has in-frame clones only and misses some. The repertoire holds 2 million to 2.5 million clones, around 93% seen once, with approximately 1.7% in the top ten. The record originates from a study of shared clonotypes between healthy human individuals. Regarding the study as a whole: Larger estimated richness was generally recorded for naive subsets relative to memory subsets. Despite large depth, sorted-subset datasets appeared incompletely sequenced.

J was trimmed by 2 bases and V by 0 bases; bases with no gene match: 6. Germline CDR1 and CDR2: SGDLS and YYNGEE. This CDR3 has 16 residues. Positively selected for CCR7, the CD45RO-negative cells used as naive CD8 cells excluded terminally differentiated effector memory CD45RA+ cells. Source material: naive CD8+ T cells from PBMCs. The chain joins TRBV9 to TRBJ2-7, with 9 bases fitting TRBD2. The source is a man aged 18 to 29 in good health. Some clones in this sample may be carry-over from other donors' samples. The CDR3 is CASSVGVASGTYEQYF. CDR3 DNA: TGTGCCAGCAGCGTAGGGGTGGCTAGCGGGACCTACGAGCAGTACTTC. The variable domain in full, completed from reference TRBV9 and TRBJ2-7, reads DSGVTQTPKHLITATGQRVTLRCSPRSGDLSVYWYQQSLDQGLQFLIQYYNGEERAKGNILERFSAQQFPDLHSELNLSSLELGDSALYFCASSVGVASGTYEQYFGPGTRLTVT.